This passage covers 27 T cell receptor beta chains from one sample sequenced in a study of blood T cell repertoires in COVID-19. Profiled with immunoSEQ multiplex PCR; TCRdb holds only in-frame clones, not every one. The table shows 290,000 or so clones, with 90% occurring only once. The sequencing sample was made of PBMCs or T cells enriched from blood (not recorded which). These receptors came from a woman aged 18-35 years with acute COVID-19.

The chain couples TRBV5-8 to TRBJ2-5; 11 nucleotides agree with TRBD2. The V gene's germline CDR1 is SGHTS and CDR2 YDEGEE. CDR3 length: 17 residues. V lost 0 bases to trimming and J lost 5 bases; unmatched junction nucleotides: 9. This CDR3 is CASSLGLAGLMEETQYF. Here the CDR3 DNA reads TGTGCCAGCAGCTTGGGACTAGCGGGACTGATGGAGGAGACCCAGTACTTC.

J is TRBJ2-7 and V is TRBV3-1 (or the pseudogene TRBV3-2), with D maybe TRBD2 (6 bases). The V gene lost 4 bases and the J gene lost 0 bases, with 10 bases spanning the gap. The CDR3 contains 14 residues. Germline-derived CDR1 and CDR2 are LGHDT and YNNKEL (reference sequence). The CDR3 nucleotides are TGTGCCAGCAGCCTAGCGGCTAACTCCTACGAGCAGTACTTC. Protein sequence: CASSLAANSYEQYF.

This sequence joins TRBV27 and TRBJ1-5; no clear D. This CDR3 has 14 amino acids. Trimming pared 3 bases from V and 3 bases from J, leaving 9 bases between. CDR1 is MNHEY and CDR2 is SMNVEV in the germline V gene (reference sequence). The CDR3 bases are TGTGCCAGCAGTTTTGAGGCATACAATCAGCCCCAGCATTTT. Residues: CASSFEAYNQPQHF.

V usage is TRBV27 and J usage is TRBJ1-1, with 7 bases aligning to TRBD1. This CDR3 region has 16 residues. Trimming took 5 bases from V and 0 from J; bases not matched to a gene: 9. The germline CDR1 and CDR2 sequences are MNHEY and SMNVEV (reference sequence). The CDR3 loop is CASSLRQGLMNTEAFF. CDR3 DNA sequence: TGTGCCAGCAGTCTAAGACAGGGCCTTATGAACACTGAAGCTTTCTTT.

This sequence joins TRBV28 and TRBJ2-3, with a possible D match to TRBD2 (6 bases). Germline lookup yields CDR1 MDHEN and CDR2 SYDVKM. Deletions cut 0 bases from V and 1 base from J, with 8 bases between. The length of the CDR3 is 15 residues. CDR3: CASSLWASGTDTQYF. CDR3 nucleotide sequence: TGTGCCAGCAGTTTATGGGCTAGCGGCACAGATACGCAGTATTTT.

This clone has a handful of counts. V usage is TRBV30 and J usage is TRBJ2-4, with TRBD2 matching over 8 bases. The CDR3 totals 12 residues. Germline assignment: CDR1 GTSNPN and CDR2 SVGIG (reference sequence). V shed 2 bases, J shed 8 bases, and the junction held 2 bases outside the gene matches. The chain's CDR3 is CAWSSGGDIQYF. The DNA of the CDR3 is TGTGCCTGGAGTTCGGGGGGGGACATTCAGTACTTC.

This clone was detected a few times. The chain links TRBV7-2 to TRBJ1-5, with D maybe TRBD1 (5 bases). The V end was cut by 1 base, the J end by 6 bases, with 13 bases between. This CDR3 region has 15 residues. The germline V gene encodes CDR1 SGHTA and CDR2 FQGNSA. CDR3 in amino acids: CASSLGGRAGQPQHF. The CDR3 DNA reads TGTGCCAGCAGCTTAGGGGGGAGGGCCGGTCAGCCCCAGCATTTT. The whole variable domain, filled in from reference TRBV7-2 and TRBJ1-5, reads GAGVSQSPSNKVTEKGKDVELRCDPISGHTALYWYRQSLGQGLEFLIYFQGNSAPDKSGLPSDRFSAERTGGSVSTLTIQRTQQEDSAVYLCASSLGGRAGQPQHFGDGTRLSIL.

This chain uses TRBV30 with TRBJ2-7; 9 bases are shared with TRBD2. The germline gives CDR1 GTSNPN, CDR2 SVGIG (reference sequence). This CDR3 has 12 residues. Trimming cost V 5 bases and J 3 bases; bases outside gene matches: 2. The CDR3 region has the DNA TGTGCCTGGGGGACTAGCTACTACGAGCAGTACTTC. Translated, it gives CAWGTSYYEQYF.

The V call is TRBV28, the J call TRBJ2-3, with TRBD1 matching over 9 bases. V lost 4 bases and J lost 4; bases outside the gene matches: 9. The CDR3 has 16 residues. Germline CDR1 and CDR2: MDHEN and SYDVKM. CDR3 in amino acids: CASSYPGTGWADTQYF. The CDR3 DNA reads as TGTGCCAGCAGTTACCCCGGGACAGGGTGGGCAGATACGCAGTATTTT.

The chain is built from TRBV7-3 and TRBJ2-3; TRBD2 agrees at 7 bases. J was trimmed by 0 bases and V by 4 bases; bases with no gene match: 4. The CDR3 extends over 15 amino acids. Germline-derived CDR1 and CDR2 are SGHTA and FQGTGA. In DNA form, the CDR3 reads TGTGCCAGCAGCTCCCAAGCGGGGAGCACAGATACGCAGTATTTT. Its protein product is CASSSQAGSTDTQYF.

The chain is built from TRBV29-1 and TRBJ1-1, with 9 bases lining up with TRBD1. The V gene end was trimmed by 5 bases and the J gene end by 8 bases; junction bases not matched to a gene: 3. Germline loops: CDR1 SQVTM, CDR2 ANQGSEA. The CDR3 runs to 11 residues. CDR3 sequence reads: CSVHGTGEAFF. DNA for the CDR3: TGCAGCGTTCATGGGACAGGGGAAGCTTTCTTT.

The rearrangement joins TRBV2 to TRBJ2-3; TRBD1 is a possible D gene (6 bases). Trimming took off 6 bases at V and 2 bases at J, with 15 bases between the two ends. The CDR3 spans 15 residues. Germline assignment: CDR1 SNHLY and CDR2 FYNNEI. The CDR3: CASSLGTLNTDTQYF. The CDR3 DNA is TGTGCCAGCAGCCTGGGGACACTTAACACAGATACGCAGTATTTT.

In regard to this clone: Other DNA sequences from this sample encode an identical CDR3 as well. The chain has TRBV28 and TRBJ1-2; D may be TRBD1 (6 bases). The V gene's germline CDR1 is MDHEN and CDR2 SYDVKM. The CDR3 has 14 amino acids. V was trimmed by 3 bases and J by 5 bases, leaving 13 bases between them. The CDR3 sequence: CASSLGGGVYGYTF. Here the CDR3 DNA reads TGTGCCAGCAGTTTGGGAGGGGGTGTGTATGGCTACACCTTC.

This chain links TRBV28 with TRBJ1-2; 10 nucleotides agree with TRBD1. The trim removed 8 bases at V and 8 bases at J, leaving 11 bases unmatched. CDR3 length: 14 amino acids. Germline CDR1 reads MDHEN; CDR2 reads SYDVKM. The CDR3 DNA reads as TGTGCCAGCGACCCTCACGGGACAGGGGACGGCTACACCTTC. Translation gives CASDPHGTGDGYTF.

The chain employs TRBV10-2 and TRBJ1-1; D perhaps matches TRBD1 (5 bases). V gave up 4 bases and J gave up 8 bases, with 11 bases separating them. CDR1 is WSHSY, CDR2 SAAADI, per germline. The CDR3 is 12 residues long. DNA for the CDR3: TGCGCCAGCAGTGCAACGGGGGTAGAAGCTTTCTTT. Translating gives CASSATGVEAFF.

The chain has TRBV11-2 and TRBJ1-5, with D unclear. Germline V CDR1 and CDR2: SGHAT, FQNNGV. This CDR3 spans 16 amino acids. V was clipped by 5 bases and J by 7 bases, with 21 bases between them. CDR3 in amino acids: CASSHAVLGVGQPQHF. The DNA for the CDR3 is TGTGCCAGCAGCCACGCAGTCCTGGGAGTGGGACAGCCCCAGCATTTT.

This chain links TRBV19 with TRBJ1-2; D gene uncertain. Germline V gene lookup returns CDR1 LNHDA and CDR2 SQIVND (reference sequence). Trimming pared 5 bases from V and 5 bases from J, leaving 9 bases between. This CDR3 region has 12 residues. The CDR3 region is CASSPGDYGYTF. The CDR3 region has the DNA TGTGCCAGTAGTCCCGGGGATTATGGCTACACCTTC.

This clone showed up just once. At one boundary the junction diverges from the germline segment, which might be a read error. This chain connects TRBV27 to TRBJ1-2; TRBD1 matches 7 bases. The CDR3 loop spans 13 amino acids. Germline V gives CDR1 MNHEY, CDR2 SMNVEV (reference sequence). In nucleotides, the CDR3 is TGTGCTAGCAGTCCGCGACAGGGCCGAGGCTACACCTTC. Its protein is CASSPRQGRGYTF.

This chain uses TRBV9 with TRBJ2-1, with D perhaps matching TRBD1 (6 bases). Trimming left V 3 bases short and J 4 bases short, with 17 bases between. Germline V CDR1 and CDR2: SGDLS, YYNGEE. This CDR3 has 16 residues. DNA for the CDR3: TGTGCCAGCAGCGGAATTCAGGGGCCCTTATACAATGAGCAGTTCTTC. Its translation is CASSGIQGPLYNEQFF.

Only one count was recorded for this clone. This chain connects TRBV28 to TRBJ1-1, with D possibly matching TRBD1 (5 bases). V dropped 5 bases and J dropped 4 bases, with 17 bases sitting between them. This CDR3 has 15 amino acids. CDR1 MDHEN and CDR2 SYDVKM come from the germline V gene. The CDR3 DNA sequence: TGTGCCAGCAGTCTAGATCAGGGATTTGCCACTGAAGCTTTCTTT. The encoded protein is CASSLDQGFATEAFF.

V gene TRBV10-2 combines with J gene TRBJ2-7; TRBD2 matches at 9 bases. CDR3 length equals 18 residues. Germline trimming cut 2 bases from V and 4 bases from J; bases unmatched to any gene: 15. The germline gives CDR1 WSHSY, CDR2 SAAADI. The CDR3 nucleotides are TGCGCCAGCAGTGAGCAAGCGGGAGGAGGCAATTGGGTGTACGAGCAGTACTTC. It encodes CASSEQAGGGNWVYEQYF.

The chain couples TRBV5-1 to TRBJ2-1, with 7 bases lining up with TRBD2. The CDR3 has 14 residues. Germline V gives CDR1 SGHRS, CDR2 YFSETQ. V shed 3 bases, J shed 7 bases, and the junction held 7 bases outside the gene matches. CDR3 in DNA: TGCGCCAGCAGCTCACCAGCGGGAAGGAATGAGCAGTTCTTC. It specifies CASSSPAGRNEQFF. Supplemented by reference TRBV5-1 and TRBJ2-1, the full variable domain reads KAGVTQTPRYLIKTRGQQVTLSCSPISGHRSVSWYQQTPGQGLQFLFEYFSETQRNKGNFPGRFSGRQFSNSRSEMNVSTLELGDSALYLCASSSPAGRNEQFFGPGTRLTVL.

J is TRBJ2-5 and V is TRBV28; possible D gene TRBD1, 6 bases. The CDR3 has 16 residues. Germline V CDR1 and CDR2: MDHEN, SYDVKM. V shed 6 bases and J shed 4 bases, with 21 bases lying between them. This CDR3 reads CASSPVPQGIRETQYF. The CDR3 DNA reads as TGTGCCAGCAGCCCCGTGCCCCAGGGGATCAGAGAGACCCAGTACTTC.

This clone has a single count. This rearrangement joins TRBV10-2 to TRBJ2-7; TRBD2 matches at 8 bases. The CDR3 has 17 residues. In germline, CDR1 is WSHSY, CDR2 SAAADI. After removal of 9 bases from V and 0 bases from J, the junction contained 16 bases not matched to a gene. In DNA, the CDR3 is TGCGCCAGTCGAAGGGGCGGGGGGAACGCCTACTCCTACGAGCAGTACTTC. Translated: CASRRGGGNAYSYEQYF.

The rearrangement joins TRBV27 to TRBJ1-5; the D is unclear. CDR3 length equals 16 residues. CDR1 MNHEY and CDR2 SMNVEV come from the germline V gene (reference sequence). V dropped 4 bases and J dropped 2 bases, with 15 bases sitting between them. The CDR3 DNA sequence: TGTGCCAGCAGTTCGTTGGACTGGTGGGGCAATCAGCCCCAGCATTTT. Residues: CASSSLDWWGNQPQHF.

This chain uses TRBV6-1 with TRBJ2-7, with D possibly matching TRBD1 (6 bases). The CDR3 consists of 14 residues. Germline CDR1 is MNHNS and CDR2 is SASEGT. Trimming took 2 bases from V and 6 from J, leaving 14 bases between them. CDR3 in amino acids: CASSETGLRGEQYF. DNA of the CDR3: TGTGCCAGCAGTGAAACAGGGTTGAGAGGCGAGCAGTACTTC.

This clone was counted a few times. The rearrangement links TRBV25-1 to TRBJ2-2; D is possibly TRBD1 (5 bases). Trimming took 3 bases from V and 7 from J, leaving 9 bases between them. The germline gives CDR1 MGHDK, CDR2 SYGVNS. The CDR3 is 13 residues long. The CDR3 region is CASSDRADGELFF. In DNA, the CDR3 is TGTGCCAGCAGTGACAGGGCTGACGGGGAGCTGTTTTTT. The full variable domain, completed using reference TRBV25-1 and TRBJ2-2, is EADIYQTPRYLVIGTGKKITLECSQTMGHDKMYWYQQDPGMELHLIHYSYGVNSTEKGDLSSESTVSRIRTEHFPLTLESARPSHTSQYLCASSDRADGELFFGEGSRLTVL.